The 30 T cell receptor beta chains below were found in one sample sequenced in a study of T-cell memory formation after mild COVID-19. Using its own MiXCR run on the 5' RACE reads, TCRdb lists one record per CDR3 protein. The sample includes 540,000 or so distinct CDR3 sequences, around 21% of them seen just once. What was sequenced was PBMCs or a T cell subset sorted from them (not recorded which). The receptors originated from an adult woman who had mild COVID-19 (a few samples of this study predate the infection). Cell type and time point are not known.

This clonotype was detected many times. This rearrangement joins TRBV30 to TRBJ2-7; TRBD1 matches at 9 bases. This CDR3 contains 14 residues. Germline CDR1 and CDR2: GTSNPN and SVGIG (reference sequence). Trimming at V came to 0 bases and at J to 5 bases, leaving 5 bases not matched to a gene. CDR3 protein: CAWSVQGALHEQYF. CDR3 sequence (DNA): TGTGCCTGGAGTGTACAGGGGGCGCTCCACGAGCAGTACTTC.

The chain is built from TRBV30 and TRBJ2-1; TRBD2 matches 7 bases. The CDR3 has 14 residues. Germline CDR1 GTSNPN, CDR2 SVGIG (reference sequence). The junction had 8 bases not matched to a gene; V was cut back by 4 bases and J by 5 bases. CDR3 nucleotide sequence: TGTGCCTGGATGCCCAGCGGGGTACACAATGAGCAGTTCTTC. Encoded protein: CAWMPSGVHNEQFF.

This chain joins TRBV11-1 and TRBJ1-6; D uncertain. The CDR3 loop spans 14 amino acids. V lost 5 bases to trimming and J lost 5 bases, with 10 bases between them. CDR1 SGHAT and CDR2 FQDESV come from the germline V gene (reference sequence). The CDR3 DNA reads TGTGCCAGCAGCCGGACGGCGGATAATTCACCCCTCCACTTT. Translation gives CASSRTADNSPLHF.

A few counts support this clonotype. The chain uses TRBV7-2 and TRBJ1-1; 11 bases agree with TRBD1. V was pared by 5 bases and J by 7 bases, with 12 bases of the junction left unmatched. Germline CDR1 reads SGHTA; CDR2 reads FQGNSA. This CDR3 spans 16 amino acids. The chain's CDR3 is CASSIGGQGGVNEAFF. The CDR3 coding sequence is TGTGCCAGCAGCATTGGGGGACAGGGGGGCGTCAATGAAGCTTTCTTT.

This clonotype was counted between two and nine times. J is TRBJ2-1 and V is TRBV2; 11 bases agree with TRBD2. The V gene end was trimmed by 7 bases and the J gene end by 2 bases; junction bases not matched to a gene: 1. The CDR3 sequence is 14 residues long. From germline, CDR1 is SNHLY and CDR2 FYNNEI. Here the CDR3 reads CASKLAGAYNEQFF. The CDR3 DNA reads TGTGCCAGCAAACTAGCGGGAGCCTACAATGAGCAGTTCTTC.

This clonotype was seen a few times. This chain uses TRBV6-5 with TRBJ2-7, with D possibly matching TRBD1 (6 bases). V dropped 2 bases and J dropped 1 base, with 15 bases sitting between them. CDR3 length equals 16 residues. Germline CDR1 is MNHEY and CDR2 is SVGAGI. The CDR3 here is CASSYGGEGLSYEQYF. CDR3 nucleotides: TGTGCCAGCAGTTACGGGGGCGAGGGATTGTCCTACGAGCAGTACTTC.

The V gene is TRBV12-3 or TRBV12-4, the J gene TRBJ2-1; 9 bases line up with TRBD2. The length of the CDR3 is 17 residues. Losses at the gene ends were 10 bases for V and 0 bases for J; bases not matched to a gene: 13. The CDR3 is CAISGLASPSSYNEQFF. CDR3 bases: TGTGCCATCTCCGGACTAGCGTCCCCGAGCTCCTACAATGAGCAGTTCTTC.

The chain uses TRBV2 and TRBJ1-1, with 8 nucleotides matching TRBD1. Trimming took 5 bases from V and 5 from J; bases not matched to a gene: 13. The CDR3 covers 16 residues. Germline lookup yields CDR1 SNHLY and CDR2 FYNNEI. CDR3 loop: CASSPGQGRVWTEAFF. The CDR3 DNA follows: TGTGCCAGCAGTCCCGGACAGGGAAGGGTGTGGACTGAAGCTTTCTTT.

The table lists this clonotype with many counts. The gene calls are TRBV12-3 or TRBV12-4 and TRBJ1-1, with D perhaps TRBD1 (5 bases). The CDR3 sequence is 15 residues long. Deletions cut 2 bases from V and 6 bases from J, with 16 bases between. The CDR3 nucleotides are TGTGCCAGCAGTTTAAAGGACACCCGCTCGGCTGAAGCTTTCTTT. This gives the protein CASSLKDTRSAEAFF.

This clonotype turned up a few times. This sequence joins TRBV12-3 or TRBV12-4 and TRBJ2-1; 7 positions match TRBD2. The V and J ends lost 7 bases and 4 bases, in that order; junction bases with no gene match: 10. The CDR3 extends over 15 amino acids. The DNA for the CDR3 is TGTGCCAGCACCTCATGGGAGGGGAATTACAATGAGCAGTTCTTC. Translated: CASTSWEGNYNEQFF.

The table lists this clonotype with a few counts. The chain has TRBV7-9 and TRBJ1-4; TRBD1 matches at 7 bases. Trimming cost V 5 bases and J 6 bases; bases outside gene matches: 3. There are 13 residues in the CDR3. Germline V gene data show CDR1 as SEHNR and CDR2 as FQNEAQ (reference sequence). The CDR3 loop reads CASSPRGDEKLFF. Here the CDR3 DNA reads TGTGCCAGCAGCCCCAGGGGGGATGAAAAACTGTTTTTT.

The CDR3 is CASSFGIAWNEQFF. The DNA of the CDR3 is TGTGCCAGCAGCTTCGGGATAGCCTGGAATGAGCAGTTCTTC. The genes are TRBV7-2 and TRBJ2-1; D might be TRBD2 (5 bases). V lost 3 bases to trimming and J lost 7 bases, with 13 bases between them. The length of the CDR3 is 14 residues. Per germline, CDR1 SGHTA and CDR2 FQGNSA.

The chain employs TRBV23-1 and TRBJ2-7; possible D gene TRBD1, 6 bases. TRBV23-1 is reported as an ORF; its role is uncertain. The V gene lost 4 bases and the J gene lost 3 bases, with 13 bases spanning the gap. CDR3 length: 14 amino acids. CDR3 protein: CASSLRDKSYEQYF. CDR3 DNA sequence: TGCGCCAGCAGTCTCCGGGACAAGAGCTACGAGCAGTACTTC.

The table lists this clonotype with many counts. J is TRBJ2-3 and V is TRBV18; D is ambiguous. The CDR3 length is 13 residues. Germline CDR1 KGHSH, CDR2 LQKENI. V was shortened by 2 bases and J by 0 bases, with 3 bases between the two germline ends. Written as DNA, the CDR3 is TGTGCCAGCTCACCAGTGAGCACAGATACGCAGTATTTT. Encoded protein: CASSPVSTDTQYF.

This chain links TRBV27 with TRBJ2-7; D not certain. The V gene lost 6 bases and the J gene lost 4 bases, with 19 bases spanning the gap. There are 15 residues in the CDR3. Germline V lookup: CDR1 MNHEY, CDR2 SMNVEV (reference sequence). The CDR3 sequence is CASSRTPYTTYEQYF. The CDR3, as DNA: TGTGCCAGCAGCCGCACCCCCTACACCACTTACGAGCAGTACTTC.

The sample holds a few counts of this clonotype. This chain uses TRBV6-2 or TRBV6-3 with TRBJ1-2; D is unclear. Germline CDR1 and CDR2: MNHEY and SVGEGT. The V gene lost 5 bases and the J gene lost 4 bases, with 14 bases spanning the gap. The length of the CDR3 is 14 residues. CDR3 loop: CASSVGRVGYGYTF. The CDR3 DNA reads TGTGCCAGCAGTGTCGGGCGGGTGGGCTATGGCTACACCTTC.

The chain has TRBV6-2 or TRBV6-3 and TRBJ2-1, with TRBD2 identical over 9 bases. This CDR3 region has 14 residues. Trimming took 5 bases from V and 5 from J; bases not matched to a gene: 4. Germline lookup yields CDR1 MNHEY and CDR2 SVGEGT. The CDR3 bases are TGTGCCAGCAGTATAGCGGGAGAGCACAATGAGCAGTTCTTC. Amino acids: CASSIAGEHNEQFF.

The J gene is TRBJ1-2, the V gene TRBV20-1, with TRBD1 identical over 8 bases. J gave up 2 bases and V 6 bases, and 11 bases lay outside the gene matches. Germline V CDR1 and CDR2: DFQATT, SNEGSKA (reference sequence). The CDR3 length is 15 residues. CDR3 amino acids: CSAPDGGDRNYGYTF. CDR3 nucleotide sequence: TGCAGTGCCCCAGATGGGGGGGACAGGAACTATGGCTACACCTTC.

This clonotype was observed once. The CDR3 reads CASSFSTGRAGELFF. DNA of the CDR3: TGTGCCAGCAGCTTTAGCACAGGGCGGGCCGGGGAGCTGTTTTTT. The rearrangement links TRBV11-2 to TRBJ2-2; possible D gene TRBD1, 6 bases. Germline CDR1 is SGHAT and CDR2 is FQNNGV. V dropped 3 bases and J dropped 6 bases, with 14 bases sitting between them. This CDR3 is 15 amino acids long. Combining the CDR3 with reference TRBV11-2 and TRBJ2-2 gives the whole variable domain EAGVAQSPRYKIIEKRQSVAFWCNPISGHATLYWYQQILGQGPKLLIQFQNNGVVDDSQLPKDRFSAERLKGVDSTLKIQPAKLEDSAVYLCASSFSTGRAGELFFGEGSRLTVL.

The V call is TRBV18, the J call TRBJ2-2; tentatively, D is TRBD1 or TRBD2 (5 bases each). Germline CDR1 is KGHSH and CDR2 is LQKENI. Trimming shortened V by 3 bases and J by 0 bases, and 11 bases separated the two germline ends. This CDR3 is built from 16 residues. CDR3 protein: CASSPRDLSNTGELFF. The CDR3, as DNA: TGTGCCAGCTCACCTCGGGACCTATCGAACACCGGGGAGCTGTTTTTT.

The chain recombines TRBV7-6 with TRBJ1-1, with no clear D. The germline V and J ends were trimmed by 1 base and 3 bases, with 12 bases remaining between them. Germline loops: CDR1 SGHVS, CDR2 FNYEAQ. This CDR3 has 15 amino acids. In DNA, the CDR3 is TGTGCCAGCAGCTTAGATTTTGGGCGCGACACTGAAGCTTTCTTT. Translating it yields CASSLDFGRDTEAFF.

J is TRBJ1-6 and V is TRBV12-3 or TRBV12-4; D remains ambiguous. The CDR3 loop spans 14 amino acids. With 6 bases removed from V and 0 bases from J, the gap between germline ends came to 6 bases. The CDR3: CASRRSSYNSPLHF. CDR3 coding DNA: TGTGCCAGCAGGCGAAGCTCCTATAATTCACCCCTCCACTTT.

The chain carries TRBV10-3 and TRBJ1-3, with D perhaps matching TRBD1 (5 bases). With 6 bases removed from V and 0 bases from J, the gap between germline ends came to 9 bases. CDR1 ENHRY and CDR2 SYGVKD come from the germline V gene. The CDR3 runs 14 residues. The CDR3 region is CAIRGTHSGNTIYF. CDR3 nucleotides: TGTGCCATCAGGGGGACTCACTCTGGAAACACCATATATTTT.

This rearrangement joins TRBV5-5 to TRBJ2-7; the match to TRBD1 covers 7 bases. The germline V gene has CDR1 SGHKS and CDR2 YYEKEE (reference sequence). This CDR3 has 14 residues. After removal of 2 bases from V and 5 bases from J, the junction contained 7 bases not matched to a gene. The CDR3 coding sequence is TGTGCCAGCAGCTTTTGGACAGGACGCCACGAGCAGTACTTC. Its protein product is CASSFWTGRHEQYF. Together with reference TRBV5-5 and TRBJ2-7, the CDR3 gives the full variable domain: DAGVTQSPTHLIKTRGQQVTLRCSPISGHKSVSWYQQVLGQGPQFIFQYYEKEERGRGNFPDRFSARQFPNYSSELNVNALLLGDSALYLCASSFWTGRHEQYFGPGTRLTVT.

This clonotype has just a few counts. This chain joins TRBV7-9 and TRBJ2-5; 7 positions match TRBD2. Germline V gives CDR1 SEHNR, CDR2 FQNEAQ (reference sequence). The CDR3 has 15 amino acids. Trimming removed 8 bases from V and 2 bases from J; junction bases left unmatched: 11. CDR3 sequence reads: CASGLVEGLQETQYF. CDR3 coding DNA: TGTGCCAGCGGACTAGTAGAGGGTCTTCAAGAGACCCAGTACTTC.

The V gene is TRBV6-1, the J gene TRBJ2-6; D uncertain. V lost 5 bases to trimming and J lost 2 bases, with 4 bases between them. The germline gives CDR1 MNHNS, CDR2 SASEGT. The CDR3 contains 13 residues. The CDR3 DNA sequence: TGTGCCAGCAGTAGGGCTGGGGCCAACGTCCTGACTTTC. Translating it yields CASSRAGANVLTF.

The chain is built from TRBV12-3 or TRBV12-4 and TRBJ2-7; the match to TRBD1 covers 10 bases. The CDR3 loop spans 16 amino acids. The trim removed 2 bases at V and 3 bases at J, leaving 7 bases unmatched. In DNA, the CDR3 is TGTGCCAGCAGTTTACGGTTGGGACAGGGGCACTACGAGCAGTACTTC. As protein: CASSLRLGQGHYEQYF.

CDR3 DNA: TGTGCCAGCAGTTTCTCGGGGTTGAAAAACATTCAGTACTTC. It yields the protein CASSFSGLKNIQYF. V and J are TRBV12-3 or TRBV12-4 and TRBJ2-4; a weak D match, TRBD2 (5 bases). There are 14 residues in the CDR3. The ends were cut back, 3 bases at V and 4 bases at J, with 10 bases in the middle.

The table lists this clonotype with a few counts. This chain links TRBV7-9 with TRBJ2-1; TRBD2 might be the D (6 bases). Germline CDR1 SEHNR, CDR2 FQNEAQ (reference sequence). This CDR3 has 18 amino acids. Deletions cut 3 bases from V and 3 bases from J, with 21 bases between. CDR3 coding DNA: TGTGCCAGCAGCTTTGCCCCCGGACTATCCTCTAACTACAATGAGCAGTTCTTC. Encoded protein: CASSFAPGLSSNYNEQFF.

This clonotype occurred a few times. V gene TRBV4-1 combines with J gene TRBJ2-1; TRBD1 matches at 8 bases. The germline V gene encodes CDR1 MGHRA and CDR2 YSYEKL. V lost 1 base to trimming and J lost 3 bases; unmatched junction nucleotides: 11. The CDR3 extends over 18 amino acids. The CDR3 region is CASSQAQGGQGDYNEQFF. CDR3 DNA: TGCGCCAGCAGCCAAGCCCAGGGCGGACAGGGCGACTACAATGAGCAGTTCTTC.